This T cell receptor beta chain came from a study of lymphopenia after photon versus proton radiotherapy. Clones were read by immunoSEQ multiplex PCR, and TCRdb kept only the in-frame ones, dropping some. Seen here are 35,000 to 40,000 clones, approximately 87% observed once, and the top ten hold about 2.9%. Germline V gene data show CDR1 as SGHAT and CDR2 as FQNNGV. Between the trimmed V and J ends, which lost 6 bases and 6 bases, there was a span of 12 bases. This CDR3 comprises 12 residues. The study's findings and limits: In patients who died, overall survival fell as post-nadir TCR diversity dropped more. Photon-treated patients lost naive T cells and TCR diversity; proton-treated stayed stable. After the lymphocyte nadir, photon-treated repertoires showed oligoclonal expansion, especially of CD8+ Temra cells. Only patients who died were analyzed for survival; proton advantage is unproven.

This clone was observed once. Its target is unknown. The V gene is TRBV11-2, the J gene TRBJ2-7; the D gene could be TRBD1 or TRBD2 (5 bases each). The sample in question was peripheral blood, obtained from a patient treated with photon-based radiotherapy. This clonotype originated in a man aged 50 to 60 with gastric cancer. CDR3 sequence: CASRGRGPEQYF. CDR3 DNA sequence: TGTGCCAGCAGGGGACGAGGGCCCGAGCAGTACTTC.